The present T cell receptor (beta chain) was sequenced within a study of T cells in tuberculosis. Overall study: IGRA-negative adolescents, IGRA-positive adolescents with latent tuberculosis and adults with active tuberculosis formed this South African cohort.

The germline V and J ends were trimmed by 1 base and 1 base, with 9 bases remaining between them. Germline V gene sequence: CDR1 MNHEY, CDR2 SMNVEV (reference sequence). The CDR3 extends over 15 amino acids. Each clinical donor contributed on average about 100,000 T cells from unsorted cryopreserved PBMC. Study-wide results and caveats: Using the GMM-specific repertoire gave over 80% accuracy versus around 74% with motifs. Active tuberculosis TCR-alpha repertoires lay closer to GMM-specific TCRs than IGRA-negative controls, suggesting clonal expansion.

Clones were read by immunoSEQ multiplex PCR, and TCRdb kept only the in-frame ones, dropping some. The sample yields 33,000 or so clones, about 94% seen once. In regard to this clone: Its matching antigen is unknown.

V is TRBV27 and J is TRBJ2-3, with a weak D call TRBD1 (6 bases). The clonotype comes from a donor aged 10-29 years with latent tuberculosis or without tuberculosis infection. Sequenced sample: PBMCs. The CDR3 DNA follows: TGTGCCAGCAGTTTATATGAGGGGGGCACAGATACGCAGTATTTT. Translated: CASSLYEGGTDTQYF.